This T cell receptor (beta chain) appears in the sequencing data of a study of control samples from healthy donors and cancer patients. Profiled with immunoSEQ multiplex PCR; TCRdb holds only in-frame clones, not every one. The table has 350,000 to 450,000 clones, about 93% seen once. Trimming pared 3 bases from V and 7 bases from J, leaving 10 bases between. CDR3 size: 14 residues. The germline CDR1 and CDR2 sequences are SNHLY and FYNNEI. The sequenced sample was PBMCs. This receptor was taken from a middle-aged man with head and neck cancer. The chain is built from TRBV2 and TRBJ1-6, with D perhaps matching TRBD1 (5 bases). The CDR3 nucleotides read TGTGCCAGCAGTGAGGGGGGGTTAAATTCACCCCTCCACTTT. This encodes CASSEGGLNSPLHF. The variable domain in full, with the rest retrieved from reference TRBV2 and TRBJ1-6, is EPEVTQTPSHQVTQMGQEVILRCVPISNHLYFYWYRQILGQKVEFLVSFYNNEISEKSEIFDDQFSVERPDGSNFTLKIRSTKLEDSAMYFCASSEGGLNSPLHFGNGTRLTVT.